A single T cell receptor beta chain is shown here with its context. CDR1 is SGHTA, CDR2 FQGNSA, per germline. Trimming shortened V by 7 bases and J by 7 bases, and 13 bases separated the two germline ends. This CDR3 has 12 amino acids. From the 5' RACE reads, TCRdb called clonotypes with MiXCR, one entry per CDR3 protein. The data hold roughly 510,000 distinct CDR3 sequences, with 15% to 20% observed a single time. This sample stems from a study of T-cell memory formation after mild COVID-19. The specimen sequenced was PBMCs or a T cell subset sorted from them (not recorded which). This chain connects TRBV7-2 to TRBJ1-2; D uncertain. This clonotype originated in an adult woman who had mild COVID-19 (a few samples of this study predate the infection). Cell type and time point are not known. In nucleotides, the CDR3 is TGTGCCAGCACCACCTTACAGTCTGGCTACACCTTC. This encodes CASTTLQSGYTF. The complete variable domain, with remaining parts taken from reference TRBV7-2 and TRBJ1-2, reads GAGVSQSPSNKVTEKGKDVELRCDPISGHTALYWYRQSLGQGLEFLIYFQGNSAPDKSGLPSDRFSAERTGGSVSTLTIQRTQQEDSAVYLCASTTLQSGYTFGSGTRLTVV.